This TCR beta chain was captured in a study of Ad26.COV2.S vaccination and SARS-CoV-2 variants. Whole-study findings and limits: Post-vaccination spike-specific CD8+ and CD4+ T cell responses reportedly had substantial breadth. TCR breadth and depth analyses may have underestimated total T cell responses.

The method was immunoSEQ multiplex PCR; TCRdb's version includes in-frame clones alone and lacks a portion of them. Of 200,000 to 300,000 clones listed, around 87% are singletons. As for this clone: As yet, its antigen is unknown.

Looked up from germline, CDR1 is ENHRY and CDR2 is SYGVKD. V lost 10 bases to trimming and J lost 0 bases; unmatched junction nucleotides: 3. The CDR3 runs 13 residues. Treatment described: 19 received Ad26.COV2.S at low or high dose, single or two shots; 5 received placebo; per-sample allocation not given. Each sample was drawn 63 days after the first injection (of vaccine or placebo). Material: peripheral blood, obtained in a trial of Ad26.COV2.S vaccine versus placebo. V usage is TRBV10-3 and J usage is TRBJ1-2, with 9 bases identical to TRBD1. This receptor was obtained from a person aged 18-60 years who received the Ad26.COV2.S COVID-19 vaccine or a placebo. For the CDR3, the DNA is TGTGCCACCGGGACAGGGACTAACTATGGCTACACCTTC. This translates into CATGTGTNYGYTF.